What follows are 9 T cell receptor beta chains derived from one specimen sequenced in a study of glioma-infiltrating T cells. TCR alpha and beta CDR3 regions were amplified from RNA using iRepertoire nested multiplex PCR. Each CDR3 protein gets one entry after TCRdb re-called the multiplex PCR reads with MiXCR. The sample consists of roughly 350,000 distinct CDR3 sequences, roughly two fifths of them appearing once. Specimen: glioma tissue, nonneoplastic brain tissue, or PBMCs (not recorded which). These receptors were collected from a human donor with low-grade glioma or glioblastoma, undergoing nonglioma brain surgery, or in good health (not recorded which).

This clonotype occurred many times. The rearrangement uses TRBV6-6 and TRBJ2-2; 7 nucleotides match TRBD1. Germline V gene data show CDR1 as MNHNY and CDR2 as SVGAGI (reference sequence). Losses at the gene ends were 2 bases for V and 3 bases for J; bases not matched to a gene: 3. The CDR3 consists of 15 residues. This chain's CDR3 is CASSYGQGDTGELFF. The CDR3 nucleotides are TGTGCCAGCAGTTACGGTCAGGGGGACACCGGGGAGCTGTTTTTT.

The chain employs TRBV4-3 and TRBJ2-7; the D gene could be TRBD1 or TRBD2 (5 bases each). V shed 0 bases and J shed 3 bases, with 21 bases lying between them. Germline CDR1 LGHNA, CDR2 YSLEER. CDR3 length: 18 amino acids. Here the CDR3 DNA reads TGCGCCAGCAGCCAAGATGTAGTCCGCTGGGACCGGGTCTACGAGCAGTACTTC. It codes for CASSQDVVRWDRVYEQYF.

This sequence joins TRBV28 and TRBJ2-2; the D is unclear. CDR3 length: 14 amino acids. V dropped 9 bases and J dropped 0 bases, with 11 bases sitting between them. From germline, CDR1 is MDHEN and CDR2 SYDVKM. The chain's CDR3 is CASSLGSNTGELFF. CDR3 nucleotides: TGTGCCAGTTCACTCGGGTCGAACACCGGGGAGCTGTTTTTT.

As regards this clonotype: Since a much larger clone is just one base distant, this may be a read error. The chain links TRBV27 to TRBJ2-5; 9 nucleotides match TRBD2. This CDR3 comprises 14 residues. From germline, CDR1 is MNHEY and CDR2 SMNVEV (reference sequence). The CDR3 coding sequence is TGTGCCAGCAGCCCGGGACTAGCCTTCGAGACCCATTACTTC. As protein: CASSPGLAFETHYF.

This chain joins TRBV7-2 and TRBJ2-6; unclear D gene. The CDR3 totals 14 residues. V dropped 5 bases and J dropped 4 bases, with 9 bases sitting between them. CDR1 is SGHTA and CDR2 is FQGNSA in the germline V gene. The CDR3 DNA follows: TGTGCCAGCAGCCCCTTAGGAGGGGCCAACGTCCTGACTTTC. Its translation is CASSPLGGANVLTF. Drawing the rest from reference TRBV7-2 and TRBJ2-6, the complete variable domain is GAGVSQSPSNKVTEKGKDVELRCDPISGHTALYWYRQSLGQGLEFLIYFQGNSAPDKSGLPSDRFSAERTGGSVSTLTIQRTQQEDSAVYLCASSPLGGANVLTFGAGSRLTVL.

V usage is TRBV6-2 or TRBV6-3 and J usage is TRBJ2-3; 10 nucleotides agree with TRBD2. V shed 5 bases and J 1 base; nucleotides not matched to a gene: 6. The germline gives CDR1 MNHEY, CDR2 SVGEGT. There are 16 residues in the CDR3. The CDR3 spells CASSEYGTSGTDTQYF. CDR3 sequence (DNA): TGTGCCAGCAGTGAGTACGGGACTAGCGGCACAGATACGCAGTATTTT.

This rearrangement joins TRBV27 to TRBJ2-7; D might be TRBD2 (6 bases). The CDR3 totals 15 residues. Trimming shortened V by 5 bases and J by 7 bases, and 21 bases separated the two germline ends. Germline V lookup: CDR1 MNHEY, CDR2 SMNVEV (reference sequence). CDR3 residues: CASSHGTPDVWEQYF. The CDR3 coding sequence is TGTGCCAGCAGTCACGGGACTCCTGACGTCTGGGAGCAGTACTTC.

The rearrangement uses TRBV2 and TRBJ2-2, with 13 bases that match TRBD2. This CDR3 comprises 15 residues. The V gene end was trimmed by 5 bases and the J gene end by 9 bases; junction bases not matched to a gene: 6. CDR1 is SNHLY and CDR2 is FYNNEI in the germline V gene. Here the CDR3 reads CASSLGTSGNRELFF. CDR3 coding DNA: TGTGCCAGCAGTCTCGGGACTAGCGGGAATAGGGAGCTGTTTTTT.

About this clonotype: A much bigger clone sits one base away, suggesting this may be a read error. The rearrangement joins TRBV6-5 to TRBJ1-2; D is possibly TRBD1 (6 bases). The CDR3 runs 15 residues. V dropped 1 base and J dropped 7 bases, with 16 bases sitting between them. Germline assignment: CDR1 MNHEY and CDR2 SVGAGI. Here the CDR3 reads CASSYYGQPLGGYTF. CDR3 in DNA: TGTGCCAGCAGTTACTATGGACAGCCCTTAGGTGGCTACACCTTC.